Described below is a single T cell receptor (beta chain) sequence and its context. The sample belongs to a study of shared clonotypes between healthy human individuals. The germline CDR1 and CDR2 sequences are SGHRS and YFSETQ. The CDR3 sequence is 16 residues long. Trimming removed 1 base at V and 8 bases at J, with 18 bases between. The method was immunoSEQ multiplex PCR; TCRdb's version includes in-frame clones alone and lacks a portion of them. This sample has some 300,000 clones, with around 67% found just once. What was sequenced was memory CD4+ T cells sorted from blood. Subset indicated: CD45RA-negative fraction. The receptor was derived from a man between 25 and 39 years old in good health. This sequence joins TRBV5-1 and TRBJ1-4; D is possibly TRBD1 (5 bases). CDR3 nucleotide sequence: TGCGCCAGCAGCTTGCCGGGGACTCCGGGGAACGAAAAACTGTTTTTT. Protein: CASSLPGTPGNEKLFF.